This is a list of T cell receptor beta chains from one sample in a study of blood T cell repertoires in COVID-19. Profiling relied on immunoSEQ multiplex PCR, and the TCRdb table lists in-frame clones only, not all of them. The sample lists 300,000 or so clones; 86% were seen once. The sample taken for sequencing was PBMCs or T cells enriched from blood (not recorded which). These receptors came from a woman in her late teens or twenties who had recovered from COVID-19. Both conserved end residues are trimmed from each CDR3. The D gene is left open where the match is weak. Some rows mark clone size as missing; the rest say once, few, many or name a class of expanded clone.

j_gene: TRBJ2-3
abundance: -
v_gene: TRBV13
d_gene: -
CDR3aa: ASSLGRVFQADTQY

j_gene: TRBJ1-1
abundance: -
v_gene: TRBV5-1
d_gene: -
CDR3aa: ASSLAWTAKNTEAF

j_gene: TRBJ1-5
abundance: -
v_gene: TRBV18
d_gene: -
CDR3aa: ASSPVPQVNQPQH

j_gene: TRBJ2-1
abundance: -
v_gene: TRBV19
d_gene: TRBD1
CDR3aa: ASSMDRGAVYEQF

j_gene: TRBJ1-2
abundance: once
v_gene: TRBV3-1/TRBV3-2
d_gene: TRBD1
CDR3aa: ASSQYQGANGYT

j_gene: TRBJ2-5
abundance: once
v_gene: TRBV6-5
d_gene: -
CDR3aa: ASSYEGGFYQETQY

j_gene: TRBJ2-1
abundance: -
v_gene: TRBV5-1
d_gene: -
CDR3aa: ASSLEGLNNEQF

j_gene: TRBJ2-5
abundance: -
v_gene: TRBV5-3
d_gene: -
CDR3aa: ARSIGPGVRTQY

j_gene: TRBJ2-5
abundance: -
v_gene: TRBV4-1
d_gene: -
CDR3aa: ASSQGARGLETQY

j_gene: TRBJ2-3
abundance: -
v_gene: TRBV6-4
d_gene: -
CDR3aa: ASSEGGGDTDTQY